This T cell receptor (beta chain) comes out of a study of blood T cell repertoires in COVID-19 (dated by TCRdb to the early 2020s). Some background on the complete study: Samples covering the acute and convalescent phases of COVID-19 were provided by collaborators in the United States, Italy and Spain. The prospective study material was composed of cDNA or gDNA derived from T cells, B-cell-depleted T cells, or PBMCs. Where HLA class I and class II types were available, the types were taken from metadata supplied by the sample provider, not from assay-based typing. The repertoires were released in a freely available public database intended as a resource for research on the immune response to SARS-CoV-2. Deeply sampled blood TCRbeta repertoires from subjects exposed to, actively infected with, or recovered from COVID-19 were included in the dataset. Samples were obtained from the ongoing ImmuneRACE study (first 160 participants) and from over a thousand subjects provided by 6 global collaborators. Sample metadata almost always included a de-identified subject ID, COVID-19 status, age in years and sex. Study-wide findings and limitations: Clinical and demographic metadata were provided uncurated, with the amount varying by source and participant.

Whole blood was collected in K2EDTA tubes by collaborating institutions according to the institutions' own protocols. For TCRbeta analysis, collaborators shipped samples as frozen whole blood, isolated PBMCs, or DNA extracted from either of those sample types. Note on this clone: It lacks a known antigen. Base qualities were left out, and no much larger clone turns up one base away.

Reading from cysteine to phenylalanine, the CDR3 counts 15 amino acids. The only DNA kept is the CDR3, 45 bases in frame from the first base. The V end gives up 5 bases and the J end 3 bases, leaving 9 bases in the junction not matched to a gene. CDR1 GTSNPN and CDR2 SVGIG are derived from the germline V gene (reference sequence). TCRbeta CDR3 regions were amplified from genomic DNA using the immunoSEQ Assay, a bias-controlled multiplex PCR. The authors' analysis ran thus. Within the assay, amplification of reference gene primers was used to estimate how many nucleated cells each sample contained. To quantify the absolute abundance of each unique TCRbeta CDR3 rearrangement, sequence reads were collapsed and filtered. Productive Simpson clonality was computed per sample as the square root of Simpson's diversity index over productive rearrangements. The clones in this table, taken by TCRdb from immuneACCESS, are in-frame only. Not every clone is retained; where verified, under half of the shortfall comes from an unresolved V gene, and the cause of the rest is unknown. The V and J calls and the clone size are those of that table, but D and trimming were determined from the DNA. Recorded for this sample are about 290,000 clones; 75% to 90% of them occurred a single time. 3% of the sample comes from the top ten.

The V and J genes are TRBV30 and TRBJ2-5; the junction holds 10 bases that match TRBD1. Sequencing was done on a sample of peripheral blood. This receptor was identified in a woman aged 30 to 39 with active or convalescent COVID-19. At the DNA level, the sequence is TGTGCCTGGGTAAGGACAGGGGGAACCGAAGAGACCCAGTACTTC. Its protein reads: CAWVRTGGTEETQYF.